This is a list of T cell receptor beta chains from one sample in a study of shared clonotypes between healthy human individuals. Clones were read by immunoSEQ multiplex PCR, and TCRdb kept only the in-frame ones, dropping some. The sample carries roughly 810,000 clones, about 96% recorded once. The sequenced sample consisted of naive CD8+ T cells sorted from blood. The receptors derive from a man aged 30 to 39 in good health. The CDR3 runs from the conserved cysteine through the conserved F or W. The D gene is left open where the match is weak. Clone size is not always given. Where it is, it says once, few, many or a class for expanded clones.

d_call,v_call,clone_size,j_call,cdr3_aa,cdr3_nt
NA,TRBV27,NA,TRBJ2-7,CASSISPEEQYF,TGTGCCAGCAGTATTAGTCCAGAAGAGCAGTACTTC
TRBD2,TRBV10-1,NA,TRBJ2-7,CASSELADSYEQYF,TGCGCCAGCAGTGAACTAGCGGACTCCTACGAGCAGTACTTC
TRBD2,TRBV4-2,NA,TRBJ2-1,CASSPWGGTSYNEQFF,TGTGCCAGCAGCCCCTGGGGAGGGACGAGTTACAATGAGCAGTTCTTC
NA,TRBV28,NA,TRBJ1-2,CASSISSFHYGYTF,TGTGCCAGCAGTATTTCCTCCTTCCATTATGGCTACACCTTC
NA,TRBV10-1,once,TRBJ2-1,CASSVGGDGNEQFF,TGCGCCAGCAGTGTCGGAGGGGACGGCAATGAGCAGTTCTTC
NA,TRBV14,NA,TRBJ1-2,CASSPTPTYGYTF,TGTGCCAGCAGCCCGACTCCTACCTATGGCTACACCTTC
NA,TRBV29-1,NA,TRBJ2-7,CSVEGGVAYEQYF,TGCAGCGTTGAAGGGGGAGTAGCCTACGAGCAGTACTTC
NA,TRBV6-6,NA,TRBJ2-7,CASSYETAYEQYF,TGTGCCAGCAGTTATGAGACAGCCTACGAGCAGTACTTC
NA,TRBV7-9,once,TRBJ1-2,CASSAPPTPYGYTF,TGTGCCAGCAGCGCACCACCTACCCCCTATGGCTACACCTTC
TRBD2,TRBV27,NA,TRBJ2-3,CASTTSGLAGGGRMYTQYF,TGTGCCAGCACCACCTCAGGGCTAGCGGGAGGGGGTCGGATGTATACGCAGTATTTT
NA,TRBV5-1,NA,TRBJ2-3,CASSLALAGLGTDTQYF,TGCGCCAGCAGCTTGGCGTTGGCGGGACTTGGCACAGATACGCAGTATTTT
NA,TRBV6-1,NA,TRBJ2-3,CASSEFHKPGDTQYF,TGTGCCAGCAGTGAATTTCACAAACCCGGGGATACGCAGTATTTT
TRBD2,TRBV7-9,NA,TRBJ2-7,CASSLGSAELAEGSYEQYF,TGTGCCAGCAGCTTAGGGTCTGCCGAACTAGCGGAGGGAAGTTACGAGCAGTACTTC
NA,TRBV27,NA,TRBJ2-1,CASHRGGEQFF,TGTGCCAGCCATAGGGGTGGTGAGCAGTTCTTC
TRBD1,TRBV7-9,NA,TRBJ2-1,CASSHRDRGYNEQFF,TGTGCCAGCAGCCACCGGGACAGGGGATACAATGAGCAGTTCTTC
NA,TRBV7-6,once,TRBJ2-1,CASSLESVNEQFF,TGTGCCAGCAGCTTAGAGTCCGTCAATGAGCAGTTCTTC
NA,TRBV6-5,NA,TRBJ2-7,CASSLPSSQIYEQYF,TGTGCCAGCAGTTTACCCAGCTCCCAAATCTACGAGCAGTACTTC
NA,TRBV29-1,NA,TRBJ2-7,CSVRTVDSYEQYF,TGCAGCGTTCGGACCGTTGATTCCTACGAGCAGTACTTC
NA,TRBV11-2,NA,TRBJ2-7,CATTEHSFNYEQYF,TGTGCCACCACCGAGCATTCTTTCAACTACGAGCAGTACTTC
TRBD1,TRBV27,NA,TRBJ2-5,CASSLLGGGETQYF,TGTGCCAGCAGTTTATTAGGGGGCGGAGAGACCCAGTACTTC
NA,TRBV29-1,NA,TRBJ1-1,CSGHRERTEAFF,TGCAGCGGACACAGGGAGCGCACTGAAGCTTTCTTT
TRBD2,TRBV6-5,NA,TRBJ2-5,CASRTSGYETQYF,TGTGCCAGCCGGACTAGCGGCTATGAGACCCAGTACTTC
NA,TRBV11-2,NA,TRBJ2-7,CASSLLGRSYEQYF,TGTGCCAGCAGCTTATTAGGGAGGTCCTACGAGCAGTACTTC
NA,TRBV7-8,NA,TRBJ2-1,CASSWSGPAGNEQFF,TGTGCCAGCAGCTGGAGCGGGCCAGCCGGGAATGAGCAGTTCTTC
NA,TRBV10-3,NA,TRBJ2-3,CAPAHYTDTQYF,TGTGCCCCGGCGCACTACACAGATACGCAGTATTTT
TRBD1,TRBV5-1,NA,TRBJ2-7,CASSPRTGVYEQYF,TGCGCCAGCAGCCCCCGGACAGGGGTGTACGAGCAGTACTTC
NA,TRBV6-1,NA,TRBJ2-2,CASSVQPMTDITGELFF,TGTGCCAGCAGTGTACAACCCATGACAGATATCACCGGGGAGCTGTTTTTT
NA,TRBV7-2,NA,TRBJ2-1,CASSFTNEQFF,TGTGCCAGCAGCTTTACCAATGAGCAGTTCTTC
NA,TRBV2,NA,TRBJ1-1,CASSQWGGSTEAFF,TGTGCCAGCAGCCAGTGGGGGGGAAGCACTGAAGCTTTCTTT
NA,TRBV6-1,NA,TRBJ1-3,CASSERGEGNTIYF,TGTGCCAGCAGTGAAAGGGGAGAGGGAAACACCATATATTTT
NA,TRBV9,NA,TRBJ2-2,CASSVGGELFF,TGTGCCAGCAGCGTAGGAGGGGAGCTGTTTTTT
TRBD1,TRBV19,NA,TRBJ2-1,CASLNPGTGYNEQFF,TGTGCCAGTCTCAACCCGGGGACAGGTTACAATGAGCAGTTCTTC
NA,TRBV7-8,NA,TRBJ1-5,CASSQGRNQPQHF,TGTGCCAGCAGCCAAGGGCGCAATCAGCCCCAGCATTTT
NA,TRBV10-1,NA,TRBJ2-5,CASSGDNQETQYF,TGCGCCAGCAGTGGGGACAACCAAGAGACCCAGTACTTC
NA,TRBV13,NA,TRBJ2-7,CASSLSAVPGYHEQYF,TGTGCCAGCAGCTTATCGGCAGTCCCAGGGTACCACGAGCAGTACTTC
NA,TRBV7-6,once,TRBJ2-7,CASSLVGTGFSEQYF,TGTGCCAGCAGCTTAGTCGGAACAGGGTTCTCCGAGCAGTACTTC
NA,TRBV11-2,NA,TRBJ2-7,CASSFSFSYEQYF,TGTGCCAGCAGCTTCTCCTTCTCCTACGAGCAGTACTTC
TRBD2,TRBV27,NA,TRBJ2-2,CASRLAGGNTGELFF,TGTGCCAGCAGACTAGCGGGAGGGAACACCGGGGAGCTGTTTTTT
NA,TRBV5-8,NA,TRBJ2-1,CASSLGDSSYNEQFF,TGTGCCAGCAGCTTGGGAGACAGCTCCTACAATGAGCAGTTCTTC
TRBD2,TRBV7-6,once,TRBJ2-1,CASSSGTSGSYNEQFF,TGTGCCAGCAGTTCCGGGACTAGCGGCTCCTACAATGAGCAGTTCTTC
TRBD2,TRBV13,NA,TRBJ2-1,CASSFELAGDRANEQFF,TGTGCCAGCAGCTTCGAACTAGCGGGAGATAGGGCGAATGAGCAGTTCTTC
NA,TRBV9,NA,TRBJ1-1,CASSVGGPEAFF,TGTGCCAGCAGCGTCGGAGGCCCTGAAGCTTTCTTT
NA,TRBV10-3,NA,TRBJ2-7,CAISERGSYEQYF,TGTGCCATCAGTGAAAGGGGGTCCTACGAGCAGTACTTC
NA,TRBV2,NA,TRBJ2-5,CASLGRGETQYF,TGTGCCAGTCTTGGGCGGGGAGAGACCCAGTACTTC
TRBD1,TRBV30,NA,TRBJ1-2,CACYTGESYGYTF,TGTGCCTGTTACACAGGGGAGAGCTATGGCTACACCTTC
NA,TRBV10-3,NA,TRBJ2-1,CAIRGDPLFF,TGTGCCATCCGAGGGGACCCCCTGTTCTTC
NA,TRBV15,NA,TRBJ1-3,CATSRDRAAGNTIYF,TGTGCCACCAGCAGAGATCGGGCAGCAGGAAACACCATATATTTT
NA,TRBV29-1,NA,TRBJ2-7,CSAEITGYPYEQYF,TGCAGCGCAGAGATAACAGGGTACCCCTACGAGCAGTACTTC
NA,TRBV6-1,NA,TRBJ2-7,CASSEALTYEQYF,TGTGCCAGCAGTGAAGCTCTAACCTACGAGCAGTACTTC